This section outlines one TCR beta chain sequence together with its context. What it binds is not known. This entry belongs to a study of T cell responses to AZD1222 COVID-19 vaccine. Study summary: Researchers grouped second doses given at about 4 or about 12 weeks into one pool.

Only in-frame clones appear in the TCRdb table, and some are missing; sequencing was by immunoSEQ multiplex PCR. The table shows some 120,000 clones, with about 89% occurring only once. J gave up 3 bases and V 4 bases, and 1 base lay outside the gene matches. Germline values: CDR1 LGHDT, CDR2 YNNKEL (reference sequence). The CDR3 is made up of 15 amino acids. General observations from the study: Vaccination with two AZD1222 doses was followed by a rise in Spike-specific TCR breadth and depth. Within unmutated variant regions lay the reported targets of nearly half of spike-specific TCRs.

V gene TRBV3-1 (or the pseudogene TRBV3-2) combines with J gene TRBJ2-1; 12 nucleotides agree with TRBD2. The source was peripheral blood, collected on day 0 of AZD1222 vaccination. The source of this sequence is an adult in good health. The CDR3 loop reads CASSRTSGDYNEQFF. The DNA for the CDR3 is TGTGCCAGCAGCCGGACTAGCGGGGACTACAATGAGCAGTTCTTC.